This TCR beta chain appears in the sequencing data of a study of blood T cell repertoires in COVID-19. Study summary: The United States, Italy and Spain were the sources of the acute and convalescent COVID-19 samples.

The CDR3 runs 13 residues. The ends lost 6 bases at V and 6 bases at J; junction bases unmatched: 7. CDR1 and CDR2 from the germline V gene are MNHEY and SVGAGI. Study members were between roughly 18 and 89 years old and lived in about two dozen US regions. The method was immunoSEQ multiplex PCR; TCRdb's version includes in-frame clones alone and lacks a portion of them. The table has 200,000 to 300,000 clones, 70% to 90% seen once; the top ten hold 0.95% to 1.5%. The chain employs TRBV6-5 and TRBJ2-7; 8 nucleotides match TRBD2. Source material: PBMCs or T cells enriched from blood (not recorded which). The TCR originated in a woman in her thirties or forties with acute COVID-19. The CDR3 is CASRGGGTLEQYF. The CDR3 nucleotides read TGTGCCAGCAGGGGCGGGGGGACGCTCGAGCAGTACTTC.